Presented here are 29 T cell receptor beta chains from one specimen sequenced in a study of Graves' ophthalmopathy and Graves' hyperthyroidism. The authors amplified TCR beta CDR3 regions, and they did so from RNA transcripts for repertoire sequencing. Following a first-round RT-PCR that used HTBI primers, a second-round multiplex PCR was carried out. TCRdb redid the calling of the multiplex PCR reads with MiXCR, one entry per CDR3 protein. The table has approximately 540,000 distinct CDR3 sequences, approximately 37% seen once. The sample consisted of peripheral blood or thyroid tissue (not recorded which). The receptors here all came from an adult man with Graves' hyperthyroidism.

The V call is TRBV11-2, the J call TRBJ1-2; 9 nucleotides agree with TRBD1. Looked up from germline, CDR1 is SGHAT and CDR2 is FQNNGV. Germline trimming cut 5 bases from V and 5 bases from J; bases unmatched to any gene: 6. The CDR3 spans 14 residues. Here the CDR3 DNA reads TGTGCCAGCAGCCACGGGACAGGGACATATGGCTACACCTTC. It codes for CASSHGTGTYGYTF.

This clonotype was counted at least ten times. The chain links TRBV5-8 to TRBJ2-7; perhaps TRBD2 as D (6 bases). This CDR3 is built from 11 residues. Trimming pared 4 bases from V and 4 bases from J, leaving 6 bases between. Germline CDR1 is SGHTS and CDR2 is YDEGEE. The DNA of the CDR3 is TGTGCCAGCAGCGGGAGGTACGAGCAGTACTTC. Protein product: CASSGRYEQYF.

The V call is TRBV29-1, the J call TRBJ2-7; 10 positions match TRBD1. Germline CDR1 SQVTM, CDR2 ANQGSEA. CDR3 size: 12 residues. CDR3 protein: CRRPGQGYEQYF. The CDR3 DNA is TGCAGACGTCCGGGACAGGGGTACGAGCAGTACTTC.

This clonotype turned up a few times. This chain uses TRBV2 with TRBJ2-5; D remains unclear. The ends were cut back, 1 base at V and 3 bases at J, with 12 bases in the middle. This CDR3 contains 15 residues. The V gene's germline CDR1 is SNHLY and CDR2 FYNNEI. CDR3 sequence: CASSEDIPRKETQYF. CDR3 coding DNA: TGTGCCAGCAGTGAAGATATACCGAGAAAAGAGACCCAGTACTTC.

Ten or more counts support this clonotype. A junction boundary mismatches the germline segment, possibly from a read error. This chain connects TRBV20-1 to TRBJ2-2, with D perhaps TRBD1 (5 bases). Germline-derived CDR1 and CDR2 are DFQATT and SNEGSKA (reference sequence). The CDR3 has 15 residues. The chain's CDR3 is CSARETVANTGELFF. The CDR3 DNA reads TGCAGTGCCAGAGAGACAGTAGCGAACACCGGGGAGCTGTTTTTT.

Notes on this clonotype: One end of the junction is discordant with germline, which a read error may explain. This chain connects TRBV10-3 to TRBJ2-2, with 7 bases that match TRBD2. The CDR3 runs 16 residues. Per germline, CDR1 ENHRY and CDR2 SYGVKD. In nucleotides, the CDR3 is TGTGCCAGCAGTTCCCTCGGTGGTCCGAACGGGGGGTCGGTGTTTTTT. It translates to CASSSLGGPNGGSVFF.

This clonotype has more than one count but fewer than ten. V and J are TRBV28 and TRBJ1-1; 8 bases are a match to TRBD1. Trimming cost V 4 bases and J 4 bases; bases outside gene matches: 5. CDR3 length equals 14 residues. Germline-derived CDR1 and CDR2 are MDHEN and SYDVKM. For the CDR3, the DNA is TGTGCCAGCAGTTCAGACAGGGGTTCCACTGAAGCTTTCTTT. Translating it yields CASSSDRGSTEAFF. Drawing the rest from reference TRBV28 and TRBJ1-1, the complete variable domain is DVKVTQSSRYLVKRTGEKVFLECVQDMDHENMFWYRQDPGLGLRLIYFSYDVKMKEKGDIPEGYSVSREKKERFSLILESASTNQTSMYLCASSSDRGSTEAFFGQGTRLTVV.

V gene TRBV7-9 combines with J gene TRBJ2-3; D is unclear. Per germline, CDR1 SEHNR and CDR2 FQNEAQ (reference sequence). The CDR3 sequence is 16 residues long. Trimming took off 5 bases at V and 4 bases at J, with 19 bases between the two ends. In DNA form, the CDR3 reads TGTGCCAGCAGCCACTCTCTGGTTAACCTTGCAGATACGCAGTATTTT. Protein sequence: CASSHSLVNLADTQYF.

This clonotype was seen many times. The chain combines TRBV12-3 or TRBV12-4 with TRBJ1-2; 7 bases are shared with TRBD1. V trimming: 5 bases; J trimming: 4 bases; junction bases outside the gene matches: 4. CDR3 length equals 13 residues. CDR3 residues: CASSGGQRYGYTF. The CDR3 nucleotides are TGTGCCAGCAGTGGGGGACAGCGCTATGGCTACACCTTC.

This clonotype was seen repeatedly, ten times or more. This sequence joins TRBV5-6 and TRBJ1-2; 8 positions agree with TRBD1. CDR3 length: 15 residues. Trimming cost V 0 bases and J 5 bases; bases outside gene matches: 6. Per germline, CDR1 SGHDT and CDR2 YYEEEE. The CDR3 is CASSLASGGRYGYTF. CDR3 nucleotides: TGTGCCAGCAGCTTGGCCTCAGGGGGCCGGTATGGCTACACCTTC. Variable domain in full (rest from reference TRBV5-6 and TRBJ1-2): DAGVTQSPTHLIKTRGQQVTLRCSPKSGHDTVSWYQQALGQGPQFIFQYYEEEERQRGNFPDRFSGHQFPNYSSELNVNALLLGDSALYLCASSLASGGRYGYTFGSGTRLTVV.

This clonotype was detected ten times or more. Germline is not matched at one junction end, which may reflect a read error. This chain links TRBV7-9 with TRBJ2-7; no clear D gene. The CDR3 extends over 12 amino acids. Germline V CDR1 and CDR2: SEHNR, FQNEAQ (reference sequence). For the CDR3, the DNA is TGTACCAGCAGTGGCGGAATCTACGAGCAGTACTTC. Amino acid sequence: CTSSGGIYEQYF.

In this sample, this clonotype turned up many times. The chain joins TRBV20-1 to TRBJ1-1; no definite D call. Germline CDR1 and CDR2: DFQATT and SNEGSKA (reference sequence). This CDR3 is 11 amino acids long. V was shortened by 3 bases and J by 12 bases, with 14 bases between the two germline ends. The CDR3 reads CSASFTALTFF. The CDR3 DNA reads as TGCAGTGCTAGTTTTACGGCCCTGACTTTCTTT.

This clonotype came up many times. The chain combines TRBV7-9 with TRBJ2-6; D could derive from TRBD1 or TRBD2 (6 bases each). The germline V gene encodes CDR1 SEHNR and CDR2 FQNEAQ (reference sequence). The CDR3 totals 18 residues. V was shortened by 2 bases and J by 0 bases, with 14 bases between the two germline ends. The CDR3 DNA reads as TGTGCCAGCAGCTTAACAGGGACTGTTCTCTCTGGGGCCAACGTCCTGACTTTC. It codes for CASSLTGTVLSGANVLTF.

This clonotype has a count of ten or more. This sequence joins TRBV10-1 and TRBJ2-7; D might be TRBD2 (6 bases). The CDR3 is 14 residues long. Looked up from germline, CDR1 is WNHNN and CDR2 is SYGVQD (reference sequence). Trimming cost V 6 bases and J 3 bases, with 15 bases left between them. CDR3 amino acids: CASSPWDSYYEQYF. CDR3 sequence (DNA): TGCGCCAGCAGCCCCTGGGACTCCTACTACGAGCAGTACTTC.

The genes are TRBV2 and TRBJ2-7; 11 bases fit TRBD2. CDR3 length: 14 amino acids. V was clipped by 6 bases and J by 6 bases; unmatched bases: 7. CDR1 is SNHLY and CDR2 is FYNNEI in the germline V gene. DNA for the CDR3: TGTGCCAGCAGGACCGGGACTAGCGGCACCGAGCAGTACTTC. It translates to CASRTGTSGTEQYF.

To note about this clonotype: A clone one base away is much larger, so this may be a read error. The chain couples TRBV7-9 to TRBJ2-2; 9 bases fit TRBD1. The length of the CDR3 is 16 residues. The germline V gene has CDR1 SEHNR and CDR2 FQNEAQ (reference sequence). The CDR3 reads CASSVGGQGRTGELLF. Here the CDR3 DNA reads TGTGCCAGCAGCGTGGGGGGACAGGGACGAACCGGGGAGCTGCTTTTT.

V gene TRBV2 combines with J gene TRBJ1-2, with 9 bases fitting TRBD1. Germline V gives CDR1 SNHLY, CDR2 FYNNEI. The CDR3 runs to 12 residues. After removal of 7 bases from V and 7 bases from J, the junction contained 4 bases not matched to a gene. CDR3 amino acids: CASKTGGAGYTF. CDR3 nucleotides: TGTGCCAGCAAGACAGGGGGGGCTGGCTACACCTTC.

This clonotype was detected once. The rearrangement uses TRBV7-9 and TRBJ1-1; no firm D call. This CDR3 has 16 residues. Between the trimmed V and J ends, which lost 6 bases and 0 bases, there was a span of 17 bases. Per the germline V gene, CDR1 is SEHNR and CDR2 is FQNEAQ (reference sequence). As DNA, the CDR3 is TGTGCCAGCAGTGCTACTAGGACGGAGATGAACACTGAAGCTTTCTTT. This encodes CASSATRTEMNTEAFF.

This clonotype showed up many times. V and J are TRBV20-1 and TRBJ1-6, with D perhaps matching TRBD1 (6 bases). The CDR3 contains 15 residues. V was clipped by 2 bases and J by 8 bases, with 16 bases between them. The germline CDR1 and CDR2 sequences are DFQATT and SNEGSKA (reference sequence). The CDR3 protein is CSARPTGIVDSPLHF. CDR3 nucleotides: TGCAGTGCTAGACCCACAGGGATTGTGGATTCACCCCTCCACTTT.

The chain couples TRBV9 to TRBJ1-2; tentative D call: TRBD1 (6 bases). Germline CDR1 and CDR2: SGDLS and YYNGEE. The V and J ends lost 0 bases and 3 bases respectively, with 9 bases between them. This CDR3 region has 14 residues. CDR3 coding DNA: TGTGCCAGCAGCGTAGGACAGGCGGACTATGGCTACACCTTC. Translation: CASSVGQADYGYTF.

This clonotype was seen many times. The J gene is TRBJ1-2, the V gene TRBV25-1, with 9 positions matching TRBD1. V dropped 3 bases and J dropped 2; count of bases not matched to a gene: 1. CDR3 size: 14 residues. The germline V gene has CDR1 MGHDK and CDR2 SYGVNS. CDR3 sequence: CASSDDRGNYGYTF. The DNA for the CDR3 is TGTGCCAGCAGTGATGACAGGGGGAACTATGGCTACACCTTC.

The V call is TRBV19, the J call TRBJ2-6; 7 bases align to TRBD1. Trimming removed 4 bases from V and 0 bases from J; junction bases left unmatched: 27. Germline V CDR1 and CDR2: LNHDA, SQIVND (reference sequence). The CDR3 covers 24 residues. The CDR3 spells CASSKPKPTPGQPLPNSGANVLTF. For the CDR3, the DNA is TGTGCCAGTAGTAAACCTAAACCCACACCGGGACAGCCACTTCCAAACTCTGGGGCCAACGTCCTGACTTTC.

Ten or more counts support this clonotype. The genes are TRBV25-1 and TRBJ1-5; D gene uncertain. Trimming cost V 4 bases and J 3 bases, with 10 bases left between them. This CDR3 is built from 14 residues. Germline CDR1 MGHDK, CDR2 SYGVNS. CDR3 in amino acids: CASSGAATNQPQHF. CDR3 DNA sequence: TGTGCCAGCAGTGGGGCAGCCACCAATCAGCCCCAGCATTTT.

This clonotype was picked up many times. The chain has TRBV5-8 and TRBJ2-2; the D call may be TRBD1 or TRBD2 (5 bases each). Between the trimmed V and J ends, which lost 5 bases and 4 bases, there was a span of 12 bases. The CDR3 is 14 residues long. Germline V lookup: CDR1 SGHTS, CDR2 YDEGEE. The CDR3 sequence is CASRPGRSTGELFF. CDR3 sequence (DNA): TGTGCCAGCAGGCCGGGACGGAGCACCGGGGAGCTGTTTTTT.

The chain joins TRBV4-1 to TRBJ2-5; D gene uncertain. Trimming removed 1 base at V and 5 bases at J, with 20 bases between. Germline V gene lookup returns CDR1 MGHRA and CDR2 YSYEKL. The CDR3 is 17 amino acids. CDR3 coding DNA: TGCGCCAGCAGCCAAGGGCTTAGACCGCCCGAATCGGAGACCCAGTACTTC. Its translation: CASSQGLRPPESETQYF.

In its sample, this clonotype was seen many times. The rearrangement joins TRBV6-6 to TRBJ2-7; 11 nucleotides agree with TRBD2. Germline assignment: CDR1 MNHNY and CDR2 SVGAGI (reference sequence). V was pared by 0 bases and J by 3 bases, with 4 bases of the junction left unmatched. This CDR3 is built from 16 residues. The DNA for the CDR3 is TGTGCCAGCAGTTACTCCGGGACTAGCGGAAACTACGAGCAGTACTTC. Protein product: CASSYSGTSGNYEQYF.

The V and J genes are TRBV30 and TRBJ1-2; possible D gene TRBD1, 6 bases. Between the trimmed V and J ends, which lost 1 base and 2 bases, there was a span of 17 bases. This CDR3 has 16 residues. Germline loops: CDR1 GTSNPN, CDR2 SVGIG (reference sequence). The CDR3, as DNA: TGTGCCTGGAGTGCGCCTGAGCTAGGACAGAACTATGGCTACACCTTC. The encoded protein is CAWSAPELGQNYGYTF.

The chain uses TRBV10-3 and TRBJ1-1; weak D call: TRBD1 (6 bases). There are 15 residues in the CDR3. Germline loops: CDR1 ENHRY, CDR2 SYGVKD. V dropped 0 bases and J dropped 1 base, with 9 bases sitting between them. CDR3 DNA sequence: TGTGCCATCAGTGAGTCAGGGGGGCGGAACACTGAAGCTTTCTTT. This encodes CAISESGGRNTEAFF.

The chain employs TRBV30 and TRBJ1-2; D gene ambiguous. This CDR3 contains 17 residues. CDR1 and CDR2 (germline): GTSNPN, SVGIG (reference sequence). V lost 3 bases to trimming and J lost 1 base, with 21 bases between them. The CDR3: CAWSKYLTDAFNYGYTF. CDR3 nucleotide sequence: TGTGCCTGGAGCAAATACCTCACGGACGCATTTAACTATGGCTACACCTTC.